This is a list of T cell receptor beta chains from one sample in a study. TCRdb fed the RT-PCR reads into MiXCR, producing one record per CDR3 protein. The table shows around 700,000 distinct CDR3 sequences, with 14% occurring only once. Source material: memory CD4+ T cells from blood. These receptors all stem from a female donor in good health, serving as a healthy control. Each CDR3 is given with its conserved first and last residue. The D gene is left open where the match is weak. Clone size is given for some rows only: seen once, a few or many times, or a class if the clone is expanded.

cdr3_nt | cdr3_aa | clone_size | d_call | cdr3_length | j_call | v_call
TGCAGTGCTAGACGAGGGCGGGACAGGGATGGCTACACCTTC | CSARRGRDRDGYTF | few | TRBD1 | 14 | TRBJ1-2 | TRBV20-1
TGCAGTGCTTCCCGGCGTTCGGGAGAGGGCACAGATACGCAGTATTTT | CSASRRSGEGTDTQYF | few | . | 16 | TRBJ2-3 | TRBV20-1
TGTGCCAGCACCGGGACTAGCGCCACCGGGGAGCTGTTTTTT | CASTGTSATGELFF | . | TRBD2 | 14 | TRBJ2-2 | TRBV7-2
TGTGCCAGCAGTTACTCGAGTTGGGATAGCGGGATGGTTACAGATACGCAGTATTTT | CASSYSSWDSGMVTDTQYF | . | TRBD2 | 19 | TRBJ2-3 | TRBV6-2/TRBV6-3
TGTGCCAGCAGCTTGGCTCCGGGAGAAGATACGCAGTATTTT | CASSLAPGEDTQYF | . | . | 14 | TRBJ2-3 | TRBV5-4
TGTACCAGCAGTTCGACTAGCGGGAGGGGAGATACGCAGTATTTT | CTSSSTSGRGDTQYF | . | TRBD2 | 15 | TRBJ2-3 | TRBV7-9
TGCGCCAGCAGCGCGGGACAGTCGGCGTGGGAGACCCAGTACTTC | CASSAGQSAWETQYF | few | . | 15 | TRBJ2-5 | TRBV5-1
TGCAGTGCCCATGGGGCCAACGTCCTGACTTTC | CSAHGANVLTF | . | . | 11 | TRBJ2-6 | TRBV20-1
TGTGCCAGCAGTTTAGATTGGGACAGGGGCCACAATGAGCAGTTCTTC | CASSLDWDRGHNEQFF | . | TRBD1 | 16 | TRBJ2-1 | TRBV28
TGTGCCAGCAGCTTCAGGGTAGGCGAAAGCTACGAGCAGTACTTC | CASSFRVGESYEQYF | . | . | 15 | TRBJ2-7 | TRBV7-2
TGCAGCGTTGACCCGGAGACCTACAATGAGCAGTTCTTC | CSVDPETYNEQFF | many | . | 13 | TRBJ2-1 | TRBV29-1
TGCGCCAGCAGCCCTAGCGGACTAGCGGTACACAATGAGCAGTTCTTC | CASSPSGLAVHNEQFF | few | TRBD2 | 16 | TRBJ2-1 | TRBV5-1
TGTGCCAGCAGAAAGGACAGGGCCACCGGGGAGCTGTTTTTT | CASRKDRATGELFF | few | TRBD1 | 14 | TRBJ2-2 | TRBV12-3/TRBV12-4
TGCAGTGGAGCCAACCCGGCCCTCTACAATGAGCAGTTCTTC | CSGANPALYNEQFF | few | . | 14 | TRBJ2-1 | TRBV20-1
TGTGCCAGCAGCTGGACTAGCGGTGTAGAGACCCAGTACTTC | CASSWTSGVETQYF | many | TRBD2 | 14 | TRBJ2-5 | TRBV12-3/TRBV12-4
TGTGCCAGCAGCCAAGAAGGCCGGCAGACCCAGTACTTC | CASSQEGRQTQYF | . | . | 13 | TRBJ2-5 | TRBV3-1
TGTGCCAGCAGCTTATACAGGGGGGCCCAAGAGACCCAGTACTTC | CASSLYRGAQETQYF | many | TRBD1 | 15 | TRBJ2-5 | TRBV7-7
TGTGCCAGCAGCCAACTAGCCCACGGCGCAGATACGCAGTATTTT | CASSQLAHGADTQYF | . | . | 15 | TRBJ2-3 | TRBV7-3
TGTGCCAGCACGGAGAACTTCAACGAGCAGTACTTC | CASTENFNEQYF | many | . | 12 | TRBJ2-7 | TRBV7-2
TGTGCCAGCAGGGGGTCCTTTACCCCCTCTTATAATTCACCCCTCCACTTT | CASRGSFTPSYNSPLHF | many | . | 17 | TRBJ1-6 | TRBV6-5
TGTGCCAGCAGTTCACGGACAGGGTACCAGAGCTTC | CASSSRTGYQSF | . | TRBD1 | 12 | TRBJ1-2 | TRBV6-5
TGTGCCAGCAGCGCGGACAGGGCTTCCCATGGCTACACCTTC | CASSADRASHGYTF | . | TRBD1 | 14 | TRBJ1-2 | TRBV13
TGTGCCAGCAGCCAAGGGAGCTCTGGAAACACCATATATTTT | CASSQGSSGNTIYF | few | . | 14 | TRBJ1-3 | TRBV4-2
TGTGCCAGCACCACCCACCCCTACGAGCAGTACTTC | CASTTHPYEQYF | many | . | 12 | TRBJ2-7 | TRBV12-3/TRBV12-4
TGTGCCAGCAGCGTAGGGGGACCTAACTATGGCTACACCTTC | CASSVGGPNYGYTF | many | . | 14 | TRBJ1-2 | TRBV9
TGCGCCAGCAGCGGGGCAGAGACCCAGTACTTC | CASSGAETQYF | few | . | 11 | TRBJ2-5 | TRBV5-1
TGTGCCAGCAGGACGACACGGGGCGCAGATACGCAGTATTTT | CASRTTRGADTQYF | . | . | 14 | TRBJ2-3 | TRBV7-2
TGTGCCAGCAGCAATGGACTAGCGGGAGGAGCCTACAATGAGCAGTTCTTC | CASSNGLAGGAYNEQFF | . | TRBD2 | 17 | TRBJ2-1 | TRBV7-3
TGTGCCAGCAGAATTCAGGGGAACTATGGCTACACCTTC | CASRIQGNYGYTF | . | . | 13 | TRBJ1-2 | TRBV6-5
TGTGCCAGCAGTTCACAGGGGGCCCTCACACGACATACGCAGTATTTT | CASSSQGALTRHTQYF | . | TRBD1 | 16 | TRBJ2-3 | TRBV6-2/TRBV6-3
TGTGCCAGCAGTGACAAAGGGCATCGAGACAAAAACATTCAGTACTTC | CASSDKGHRDKNIQYF | . | . | 16 | TRBJ2-4 | TRBV6-1
TGTGCCAGCAGTGGTGACACGGCCCTCTCTGGAAACACCATATATTTT | CASSGDTALSGNTIYF | many | . | 16 | TRBJ1-3 | TRBV28
TGCAGACGGGGGACGAACACTGAAGCTTTCTTT | CRRGTNTEAFF | . | . | 11 | TRBJ1-1 | TRBV20-1
TGCGCCAGCAGGCAAGCATCGGGCTTTGAGACCCAGTACTTC | CASRQASGFETQYF | . | . | 14 | TRBJ2-5 | TRBV4-1
TGTGCCAGCAGCTTAGAAGGGACGGGTAATGAAAAACTGTTTTTT | CASSLEGTGNEKLFF | few | . | 15 | TRBJ1-4 | TRBV7-8
TGCAGCGTGAAACCGGAACCTAACTATGGCTACACCTTC | CSVKPEPNYGYTF | few | . | 13 | TRBJ1-2 | TRBV29-1
TGTGCCAGCAGTGGCCAGGCGAACACCGGGGAGCTGTTTTTT | CASSGQANTGELFF | many | . | 14 | TRBJ2-2 | TRBV25-1
TGTGCCAGCAGCTTACGTACAGGATTCCAAGAGACCCAGTACTTC | CASSLRTGFQETQYF | many | . | 15 | TRBJ2-5 | TRBV7-2
TGTGCCAGCAGCGTAACCGGGCCCAAACACACTGAAGCTTTCTTT | CASSVTGPKHTEAFF | . | . | 15 | TRBJ1-1 | TRBV5-6
TGTGCCAGCAGACGAAACTATGGCTACACCTTC | CASRRNYGYTF | few | . | 11 | TRBJ1-2 | TRBV28
TGTGCCAGCTCACCACAGGGAATTACCTACGAGCAGTACTTC | CASSPQGITYEQYF | many | . | 14 | TRBJ2-7 | TRBV27
TGTGCCAGCACCTGGGACCGATTCAATGAGCAGTTCTTC | CASTWDRFNEQFF | few | . | 13 | TRBJ2-1 | TRBV12-3/TRBV12-4
TGCGCCAGCAGCCAAGGAGGGTTCGGGACAGATACGCAGTATTTT | CASSQGGFGTDTQYF | medium-sized | . | 15 | TRBJ2-3 | TRBV4-3
TGTGCCAGCACCAAGACAGGGGGTCAGAATGAGCAGTTCTTC | CASTKTGGQNEQFF | . | TRBD1 | 14 | TRBJ2-1 | TRBV9
TGTGCCAGCATCAAACCGGGACTACGCTACAATGAGCAGTTCTTC | CASIKPGLRYNEQFF | . | TRBD2 | 15 | TRBJ2-1 | TRBV12-3/TRBV12-4
TGTGCCAGCAGTGAACAGAGAATACTAGCCAAAAACATTCAGTACTTC | CASSEQRILAKNIQYF | . | . | 16 | TRBJ2-4 | TRBV6-1
TGTGCCAGCACCCCGGGACAGAGCAATCAGCCCCAGCATTTT | CASTPGQSNQPQHF | many | TRBD1 | 14 | TRBJ1-5 | TRBV12-3/TRBV12-4
TGCGCCAGCAGCTACCTGACAGGTGGGGCAGATACGCAGTATTTT | CASSYLTGGADTQYF | . | . | 15 | TRBJ2-3 | TRBV5-1